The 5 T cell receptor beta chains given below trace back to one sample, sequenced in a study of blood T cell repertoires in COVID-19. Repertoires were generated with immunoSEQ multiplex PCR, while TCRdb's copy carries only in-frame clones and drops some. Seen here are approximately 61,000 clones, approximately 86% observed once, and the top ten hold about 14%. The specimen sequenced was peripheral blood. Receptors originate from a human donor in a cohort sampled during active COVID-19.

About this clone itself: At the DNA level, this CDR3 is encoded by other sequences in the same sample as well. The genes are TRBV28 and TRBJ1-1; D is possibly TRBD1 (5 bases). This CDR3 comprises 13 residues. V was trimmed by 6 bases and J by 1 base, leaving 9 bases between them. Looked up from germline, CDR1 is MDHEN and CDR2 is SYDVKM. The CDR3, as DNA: TGTGCCAGCAGCCTGGGGGGGAACACTGAAGCTTTCTTT. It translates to CASSLGGNTEAFF.

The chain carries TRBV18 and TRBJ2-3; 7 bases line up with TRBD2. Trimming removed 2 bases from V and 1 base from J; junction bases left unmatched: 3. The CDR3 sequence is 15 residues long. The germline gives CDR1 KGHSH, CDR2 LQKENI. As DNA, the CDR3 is TGTGCCAGCTCACCAGGGAGGGGAGGCACAGATACGCAGTATTTT. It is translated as CASSPGRGGTDTQYF.

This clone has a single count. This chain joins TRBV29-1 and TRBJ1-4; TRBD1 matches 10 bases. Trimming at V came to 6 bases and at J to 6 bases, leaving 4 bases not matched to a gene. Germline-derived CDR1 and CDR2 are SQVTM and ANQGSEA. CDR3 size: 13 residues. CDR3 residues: CSVRGTGDEKLFF. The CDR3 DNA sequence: TGCAGCGTGAGAGGGACAGGGGATGAAAAACTGTTTTTT.

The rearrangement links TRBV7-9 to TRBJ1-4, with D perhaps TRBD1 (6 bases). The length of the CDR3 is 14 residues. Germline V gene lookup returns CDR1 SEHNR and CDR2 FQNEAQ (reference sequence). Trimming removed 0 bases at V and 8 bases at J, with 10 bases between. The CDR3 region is CASSLAAGVEKLFF. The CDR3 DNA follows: TGTGCCAGCAGCTTAGCGGCAGGGGTGGAAAAACTGTTTTTT.

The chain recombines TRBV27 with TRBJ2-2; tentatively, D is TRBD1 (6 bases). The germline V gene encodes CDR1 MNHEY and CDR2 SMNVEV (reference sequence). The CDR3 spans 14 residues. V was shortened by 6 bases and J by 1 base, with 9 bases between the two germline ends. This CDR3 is CASRLRGNTGELFF. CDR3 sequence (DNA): TGTGCCAGCAGACTCAGGGGGAACACCGGGGAGCTGTTTTTT.